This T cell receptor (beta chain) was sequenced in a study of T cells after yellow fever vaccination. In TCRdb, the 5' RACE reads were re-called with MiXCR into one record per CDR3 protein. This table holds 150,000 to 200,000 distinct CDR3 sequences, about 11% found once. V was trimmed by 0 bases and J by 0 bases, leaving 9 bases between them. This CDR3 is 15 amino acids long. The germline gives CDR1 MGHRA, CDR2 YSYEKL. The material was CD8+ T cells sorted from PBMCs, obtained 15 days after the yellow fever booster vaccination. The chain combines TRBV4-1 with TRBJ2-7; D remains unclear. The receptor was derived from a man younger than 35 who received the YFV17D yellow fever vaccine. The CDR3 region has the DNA TGCGCCAGCAGCCAAGAGTTCGGCCTCTCCTACGAGCAGTACTTC. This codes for CASSQEFGLSYEQYF.